This TCR beta chain was recovered during a study of cytomegalovirus exposure and HLA in healthy donors. Data came from immunoSEQ multiplex PCR; TCRdb stores just in-frame clones and leaves some out. The sample contains about 140,000 clones, 94% of which appear only once. From germline, CDR1 is LNHDA and CDR2 SQIVND (reference sequence). The CDR3 contains 13 residues. Trimming stripped 7 bases from V and 8 bases from J, with 16 bases between. This TCR was sampled from a man between 18 and 29 years old in good health and CMV-seropositive. Sequencing was carried out using PBMCs. The J gene is TRBJ2-3, the V gene TRBV19; D may be TRBD1 (6 bases). DNA of the CDR3: TGTGCCAGTACCGATACAGGGCTTAGTACGCAGTATTTT. It codes for CASTDTGLSTQYF.